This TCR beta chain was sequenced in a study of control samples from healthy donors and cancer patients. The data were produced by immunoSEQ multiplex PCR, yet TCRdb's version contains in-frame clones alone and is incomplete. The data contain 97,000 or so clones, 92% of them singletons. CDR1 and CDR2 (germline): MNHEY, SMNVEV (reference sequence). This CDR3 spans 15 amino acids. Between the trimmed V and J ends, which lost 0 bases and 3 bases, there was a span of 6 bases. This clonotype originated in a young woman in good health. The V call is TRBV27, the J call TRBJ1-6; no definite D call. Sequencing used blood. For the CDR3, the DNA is TGTGCCAGCAGTTTATCCGCAGTCTATAATTCACCCCTCCACTTT. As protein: CASSLSAVYNSPLHF.